This TCR beta chain is drawn from a study of early T cells in non-severe SARS-CoV-2 infection. As for the study in general: Sequenced bulk RNA came from whole blood that was unsorted, and chains were unpaired.

Ten or more counts support this clonotype. The antigen remains undetermined. General observations from the study: Reliance on VDJdb matching favored anti-spike CD8 responses; private and CD4 specificities were missed.

Separate cDNA molecules each had unique molecular identifiers attached to them. MiXCR, run by TCRdb on the 5' RACE reads, gives a single entry per CDR3 protein. The sample carries approximately 69,000 distinct CDR3 sequences, roughly 8.7% recorded once. Germline values: CDR1 SGHAT, CDR2 FQNNGV. The CDR3 loop spans 15 amino acids. The V and J ends lost 6 bases and 4 bases respectively, with 19 bases between them. The receptor was derived from an adult who was a healthcare worker with PCR-confirmed SARS-CoV-2 infection or an uninfected control (not recorded which). V usage is TRBV11-2 and J usage is TRBJ2-7; maybe TRBD1 (8 bases). Sequenced sample: whole blood. The CDR3 here is CASSRVVQGGYEQYF. For the CDR3, the DNA is TGTGCCAGCAGTCGAGTGGTACAGGGGGGGTACGAGCAGTACTTC. Filled out from reference TRBV11-2 and TRBJ2-7, the complete variable domain reads EAGVAQSPRYKIIEKRQSVAFWCNPISGHATLYWYQQILGQGPKLLIQFQNNGVVDDSQLPKDRFSAERLKGVDSTLKIQPAKLEDSAVYLCASSRVVQGGYEQYFGPGTRLTVT.